This T cell receptor (beta chain) was sequenced for a study of OX40 agonist ivuxolimab in advanced cancers. The CDR3 covers 18 residues. Germline V gives CDR1 SGHNT, CDR2 YYREEE (reference sequence). Trimming removed 4 bases from V and 1 base from J; junction bases left unmatched: 12. Samples of blood were obtained at baseline, on cycle 4 day 1, and on cycle 7 day 1. This table comes from immunoSEQ multiplex PCR, and its TCRdb copy is limited to in-frame clones, with some not included. The sample has 21,000 or so clones; more than 65% are singletons. This TCR came from an adult with an advanced solid tumor such as melanoma, head and neck, liver or kidney cancer. Sequencing used CD4+ or CD8+ T cells sorted from blood, obtained in a trial of the OX40 agonist ivuxolimab. The chain recombines TRBV5-4 with TRBJ2-1; 9 bases align to TRBD2. CDR3 nucleotide sequence: TGTGCCAGCAGCCCCCGGGCGGGGGGGCGGATATCCTACAATGAGCAGTTCTTC. This encodes CASSPRAGGRISYNEQFF.